The rows below give T cell receptor beta chains drawn from one sample of a study of CD8+CD57+ T cells in acquired aplastic anemia. TCRdb re-called the reads with MiXCR, one entry per CDR3 protein. Found here are roughly 100,000 distinct CDR3 sequences, roughly two thirds of them singletons; the top ten hold 60% to 80%. Sample: sorted CD4+, CD8+, or CD8+CD57+ T cells (not recorded which) from PBMCs. The receptors were sampled from a human donor with aplastic anemia. Each CDR3 is given with its conserved first and last residue. D genes are given only for firm matches. Only part of the rows carry a size: once, few, many, or a class if the clone is expanded.

j_call: TRBJ2-1
d_call: TRBD2
v_call: TRBV20-1
clone_size: many
cdr3_aa: CSASPLLAGDYNEQFF
cdr3_nt: TGCAGTGCTAGTCCACTACTAGCGGGGGATTACAATGAGCAGTTCTTC

j_call: TRBJ2-7
d_call: .
v_call: TRBV6-9
clone_size: .
cdr3_aa: CAGSYSNLLEQYF
cdr3_nt: TGCGCCGGCAGTTATTCGAATTTGCTCGAGCAGTACTTC

j_call: TRBJ1-6
d_call: .
v_call: TRBV6-4
clone_size: .
cdr3_aa: CASSEREGGSPLHF
cdr3_nt: TGTGCCAGCAGTGAGAGGGAGGGTGGATCACCCCTCCACTTT

j_call: TRBJ2-7
d_call: TRBD2
v_call: TRBV19
clone_size: .
cdr3_aa: CASSIRTSGNEQYF
cdr3_nt: TGTGCCAGTAGTATTAGGACTAGCGGGAACGAGCAGTACTTC

j_call: TRBJ2-7
d_call: TRBD1
v_call: TRBV7-9
clone_size: .
cdr3_aa: CASGQGSYEQYF
cdr3_nt: TGTGCCTCGGGACAGGGATCCTACGAGCAGTACTTC

j_call: TRBJ2-3
d_call: TRBD1
v_call: TRBV19
clone_size: .
cdr3_aa: CASRTGSVDTQYF
cdr3_nt: TGTGCCAGTAGGACAGGGTCCGTAGATACGCAGTATTTT

j_call: TRBJ2-7
d_call: TRBD2
v_call: TRBV15
clone_size: .
cdr3_aa: CATSSLWRGNEQYF
cdr3_nt: TGTGCCACCAGCAGCTTGTGGCGGGGGAACGAGCAGTACTTC

j_call: TRBJ2-7
d_call: .
v_call: TRBV20-1
clone_size: .
cdr3_aa: CSARDIGQDYEQYF
cdr3_nt: TGCAGTGCTAGAGATATAGGGCAGGATTACGAGCAGTACTTC

j_call: TRBJ1-1
d_call: .
v_call: TRBV4-1
clone_size: few
cdr3_aa: CASSHDAGNTEAFF
cdr3_nt: TGCGCCAGCAGCCATGACGCAGGGAACACTGAAGCTTTCTTT

j_call: TRBJ2-3
d_call: .
v_call: TRBV5-4
clone_size: once
cdr3_aa: CASSFQSQITQYF
cdr3_nt: TGTGCCAGCAGCTTCCAATCACAGATAACGCAGTATTTT

j_call: TRBJ1-1
d_call: .
v_call: TRBV20-1
clone_size: once
cdr3_aa: CSARDGVEAFF
cdr3_nt: TGCAGTGCTAGAGACGGTGTTGAAGCTTTCTTT